These T cell receptor beta chains were read from a single sample in a study of blood T cell repertoires in COVID-19. Clones were sequenced by immunoSEQ multiplex PCR, and TCRdb holds only the in-frame ones, with some missing. In the table there are a few hundred thousand clones, about 90% of which are singletons. The specimen was peripheral blood. These TCRs come from a man between 40 and 49 years old with active or convalescent COVID-19. CDR3s include the opening cysteine and the closing phenylalanine or tryptophan. D genes are given only for firm matches. Clone sizes are given selectively: once, few, many, or a class where the clone is expanded.

j_gene,d_gene,abundance,v_gene,CDR3nt,CDR3aa
TRBJ2-7,NA,NA,TRBV30,TGTGCCTGGAGCATACAGGGACCCTACGAGCAGTACTTC,CAWSIQGPYEQYF
TRBJ2-1,TRBD2,NA,TRBV6-5,TGTGCCAGCAGTTACTTCCCTAGCGGGAGTAACGATGAGCAGTTCTTC,CASSYFPSGSNDEQFF
TRBJ2-1,TRBD1,once,TRBV9,TGTGCCAGCAGCGCAACAGGGGATATCTACAATGAGCAGTTCTTC,CASSATGDIYNEQFF
TRBJ2-3,NA,NA,TRBV5-1,TGCGCCAGCAGCGGAACGGGGGAAACTCATGGTACGCCGCAGTATTTT,CASSGTGETHGTPQYF
TRBJ1-2,TRBD1,NA,TRBV2,TGTGCCAGCATAGGACAGGGGGCAATCTTGGATGGCTACACCTTC,CASIGQGAILDGYTF
TRBJ1-6,NA,NA,TRBV19,TGTGCCAGTACTGCGGCCTATAATTCACCCCTCCACTTT,CASTAAYNSPLHF
TRBJ2-7,NA,NA,TRBV2,TGTGCCAGCAGAGCGGACGCAGAAGGGCAGTACTTC,CASRADAEGQYF
TRBJ1-1,NA,NA,TRBV7-9,TGTGCCAGCGGAGGCACTGAAGCTTTCTTT,CASGGTEAFF
TRBJ1-5,NA,NA,TRBV11-2,TGTGCCAGCAGCACGCAGGGGAGAAGCAATCAGCCCCAGCATTTT,CASSTQGRSNQPQHF
TRBJ1-5,NA,NA,TRBV11-2,TGTGCCAGCAGCTTAGTCGATCAGCCCCAGCATTTT,CASSLVDQPQHF
TRBJ1-1,NA,NA,TRBV28,TGTGCCAGCAGTTTTGAGGGTAGTAACACTGAAGCTTTCTTT,CASSFEGSNTEAFF
TRBJ1-2,TRBD1,NA,TRBV9,TGTGCCAGCAGCCCGACAGGGACAGTAGCCTATGGCTACACCTTC,CASSPTGTVAYGYTF
TRBJ1-1,NA,NA,TRBV28,TGTGCCAGCAGTCGGGACTTTATGAACACTGAAGCTTTCTTT,CASSRDFMNTEAFF
TRBJ1-1,NA,NA,TRBV5-6,TGTGCCAGCAGCCCTCTCGACACTGAAGCTTTCTTT,CASSPLDTEAFF
TRBJ1-3,NA,NA,TRBV7-8,TGTGCCAGCAGCTTAGCGGGGCAGGGCGGCTCTGGAAACACCATATATTTT,CASSLAGQGGSGNTIYF
TRBJ1-4,TRBD1,NA,TRBV7-9,TGTGCCAGCAGCATCCGACAGGGCCGGAATGAAAAACTGTTTTTT,CASSIRQGRNEKLFF
TRBJ2-3,NA,NA,TRBV4-1,TGCGCCAGCAGCCGGGAGACGTGGTCCGGAAATACGCAGTATTTT,CASSRETWSGNTQYF
TRBJ1-5,NA,NA,TRBV11-2,TGTGCCAGCAGCCTAGCGGTGTATCAGCCCCAGCATTTT,CASSLAVYQPQHF
TRBJ2-1,NA,NA,TRBV30,TGTGCCTGCAGGGAATTTTACAATGAGCAGTTCTTC,CACREFYNEQFF
TRBJ2-7,TRBD2,NA,TRBV4-2,TGTGCCAGCAGCCAACCCGGGACTAGCGGCTACGAGCAGTACTTC,CASSQPGTSGYEQYF